This T cell receptor beta chain was obtained from a study of shared clonotypes between healthy human individuals. Points from the study as a whole: Generation probabilities were higher for clonotypes shared across all four sorted-subset donors than for unshared ones. Between a handful of donors, naive CD4 clonotypes were shared at a level of approximately 5%.

About this clone: Antigen unknown.

Sequenced by immunoSEQ multiplex PCR; TCRdb stores in-frame clones only, minus some. The sample shows about 870,000 clones, 80% to 95% of them seen only once. Naive CD8 isolation took CD45RO-negative cells positively selected for CCR7 and excluded terminally differentiated effector memory CD45RA+ cells. The sample comprised naive CD8+ T cells sorted from blood. The receptor comes from a young man in good health.

CDR3 nucleotide sequence: TGTGCCAGCAGCTTAGAGGGGGATTTAGTCTCTGGAAACACCATATATTTT. It translates to CASSLEGDLVSGNTIYF. J is TRBJ1-3 and V is TRBV7-9, with D tentatively TRBD1 (6 bases). CDR3 length: 17 residues. V was shortened by 1 base and J by 0 bases, with 13 bases between the two germline ends. Germline-derived CDR1 and CDR2 are SEHNR and FQNEAQ (reference sequence). The full variable domain, in which reference TRBV7-9 and TRBJ1-3 provide the parts outside the CDR3, is DTGVSQNPRHKITKRGQNVTFRCDPISEHNRLYWYRQTLGQGPEFLTYFQNEAQLEKSRLLSDRFSAERPKGSFSTLEIQRTEQGDSAMYLCASSLEGDLVSGNTIYFGEGSWLTVV.